This T cell receptor (beta chain) comes out of a study of T cell responses to AZD1222 COVID-19 vaccine. General study findings and limits: Just a handful of AZD1222 recipients tested seropositive at baseline. Donors were largely white British and mainly female; clonal diversity was possibly underestimated. Among spike-specific TCRs, nearly half reportedly target unmutated variant regions.

Repertoires were generated with immunoSEQ multiplex PCR, while TCRdb's copy carries only in-frame clones and drops some. Of some 100,000 clones listed, 92% are singletons. About this clone: The antigen is undetermined.

Second doses that came at about 4 or about 12 weeks were put together. The CDR3 sequence is 11 residues long. V was cut by 5 bases and J by 8 bases, with 9 bases left in between. Per the germline V gene, CDR1 is LNHNV and CDR2 is YYDKDF (reference sequence). This TCR was recovered from an adult who received the AZD1222 COVID-19 vaccine. This chain links TRBV15 with TRBJ1-1; no reliable D call. The sample consisted of peripheral blood, taken 28 days after the second AZD1222 dose. CDR3 sequence (DNA): TGTGCCACCAGCTTGGGTGGCGAAGCTTTCTTT. This codes for CATSLGGEAFF.